This entry features one T cell receptor (beta chain) sequence. The antigen it binds to is not known. The sample holds no much larger clone one base away, and base qualities are not on file. Using the deep immunoSEQ assay, TCR CDR3 regions were amplified from genomic DNA by multiplex PCR. For each cell subset, the extracted genomic DNA was distributed evenly across all wells of several immunoSEQ 96-well plates, and each plate served as one replicate. For sorted subsets, approximately 200 ng of genomic DNA, equivalent to some 30,000 T cell genomes, went into each replicate PCR. Purified libraries were measured with a Qubit 3.0 fluorometer, size-checked on a Bioanalyzer 2100, and measured again with the KAPA Library Quantification kit. Every immunoSEQ 96-well plate was sequenced on a dedicated single-read 150-cycle Illumina NextSeq 550 flow cell. In the original analysis: Because only junctional sequences without quality scores were contained in the immunoSEQ output, filtering matching that applied to full-length reads could not be performed. To assign V/J genes and CDR3, sequences were annotated using PyIR, a Python wrapper for IgBLAST v1.9, with IMGT germline references. Any read was removed if the V/J assignment was weak (E-value above 1e-6), the CDR3 was missing, or the read contained stop codons, out-of-frame junctions, or ambiguous translated residues. A V3J clonotype was defined by an identical inferred V gene, J gene, and CDR3 amino acid sequence. Percentage overlap between repertoires was calculated by dividing the number of shared unique clonotypes by the size of the smaller repertoire. Richness of each repertoire was evaluated using RTK rarefaction, the Chao1 estimator, and Recon v2.1 estimates of unobserved clonotypes. Generation probabilities were computed with OLGA for all TCRbeta clonotypes obtained by the gDNA method from a few donors. TCRdb took this table from immuneACCESS and kept in-frame rearrangements with V and J called. Such tables lack part of the clones; where checked against another copy, unresolved V genes explain under half of the gap, and the rest is unexplained. From that table come the V and J calls and clone size; the DNA was used to work out D and trimming. The sample table shows 950,000 to 1,200,000 clones, and approximately 75% are seen once. The ten largest clones represent about 0.89% of the sample.

The donors were healthy, HIV-negative adults with no recently reported acute infections or vaccinations. All donors were Caucasian adults living in Nashville, Tennessee, USA. CD4+ T cells were enriched by magnetic negative selection, after which naive cells were positively selected on CD45RA and the negative fraction was taken as the memory subset. Blood was collected by leukapheresis, and PBMCs were isolated by Ficoll-Histopaque density gradient centrifugation and then cryopreserved in liquid nitrogen vapor phase. Analytical flow cytometry was used to check the purity and quantity of each magnetically sorted T cell population. Genomic DNA was isolated from every sorted fraction and measured by UV absorbance on a Nanodrop 2000c. The data belong to a study of shared clonotypes between healthy human individuals (dated by TCRdb to 2020 to 2022). Background on the whole study: A few men and two women, aged 18 to 49 years, made up the cohort. To estimate repertoire size and how much clonotypes are shared between individuals, the study performed deep sequencing of blood TCR repertoires from 4 to 6 healthy adults. Different laboratories and diverse techniques were used to prepare libraries and sequence TCR repertoires, to increase sequencing depth and limit assay-specific biases. For each donor, CD4 naive and CD4 memory were each given three plates, CD8 naive was given two plates, and CD8 memory was given one plate. Between about 0.8 and 9 billion PBMCs per donor were obtained by leukapheresis.

Results the study describes overall, beyond this receptor: Pairwise subsampling indicated that sequencing depth was expected to affect the degree of clonotype sharing among donors. Because the study included a small number of donors, the genetic and exposure-history diversity represented was limited. Only blood was sampled, and tissue TCR repertoires likely differ from those in blood. Compared with non-shared clonotypes, clonotypes shared by all four sorted-subset donors had higher generation probabilities. Incomplete sequencing was indicated by rarefaction of sorted-subset datasets, despite the large sequencing depth. Estimated clonotype richness was generally larger for naive than for memory subsets. Across four donors, 4.5% to 6.5% of naive CD4, approximately 4% of naive CD8, 2.3% of memory CD4, and under 0.45% of memory CD8 clonotypes were shared.

The CDR3 starts with the cysteine, ends with the phenylalanine, and has 13 residues. Of all the DNA, just the CDR3 is kept, 39 bases in frame from base 1. V drops 8 bases and J drops 2 bases, leaving 7 bases in between. CDR1 and CDR2 are drawn from the germline V gene: ENHRY, SYGVKD. Sequenced: memory CD4+ T cells from PBMCs. The cell subset or site label for this specimen denotes: CD45RA-negative fraction. This clonotype originated in a man younger than 35 in good health. Some clones in this sample may be carry-over from other donors' samples. The V and J segments used are TRBV10-3 and TRBJ2-6; the D gene cannot be named for sure. The CDR3 region has the sequence CAIEATGANVLTF. The nucleotide sequence is TGTGCCATCGAGGCTACTGGGGCCAACGTCCTGACTTTC.